The clone carrying this T cell receptor (beta chain) was seen a few times. Its antigen is currently unknown. This sample stems from a study of cytomegalovirus exposure and HLA in healthy donors. General study results and limits: Across donors, sequencing depth was assumed by presence/absence analyses to be roughly uniform. Available immune exposure information covered CMV serostatus only.

The germline CDR1 and CDR2 sequences are MDHEN and SYDVKM. The V segment lost 2 bases and the J segment 15 bases; nucleotides outside the gene matches: 7. The CDR3 has 12 residues. This PCR relied on a set of 60 Vbeta primers and 13 Jbeta primers. TCRdb keeps only in-frame clones here, not all; method: immunoSEQ multiplex PCR. Altogether about 210,000 clones are present, roughly 85% being singletons, with the ten largest covering 1.5% to 2%. The J gene is TRBJ2-1, the V gene TRBV28, with TRBD2 matching over 7 bases. This sequence was found in a male donor in good health and CMV-seronegative. Sequenced: PBMCs. In nucleotides, the CDR3 is TGTGCCAGCAGTTTAGCGGCGGGAGTTATGTTCTTC. Its protein product is CASSLAAGVMFF.